A selection of T cell receptor beta chains follows, all from one sample in a study of human T cells and chemical hapten exposure. TCRdb itself ran the RACE reads through MiXCR, one entry per CDR3 protein. The repertoire includes 65,000 to 95,000 distinct CDR3 sequences, 10% to 15% of them detected once, and roughly 4% sits in the top ten. Here the sequenced sample was whole blood, taken in connection with sensitization to the hapten diphenylcyclopropenone (DPC). These receptors were obtained from a woman aged 60-75 years with alopecia areata. Some clones in this sample may be carry-over from other donors' samples. CDR3s include the opening cysteine and the closing phenylalanine or tryptophan. A D gene is named only where the DNA matches it firmly. Some rows have no size entry. The others give once, few or many, or a class for an expanded clone.

D,size,V,J,CDR3,DNA
TRBD2,.,TRBV5-1,TRBJ2-3,CASSLGDYPSTDTQYF,TGCGCCAGCAGCTTGGGGGACTACCCTAGCACAGATACGCAGTATTTT
.,few,TRBV5-1,TRBJ2-7,CASSLYDEQYF,TGCGCCAGCAGCTTGTACGACGAGCAGTACTTC
TRBD2,many,TRBV29-1,TRBJ2-1,CSVGLTSGFNEQFF,TGCAGCGTTGGATTGACTAGCGGGTTTAATGAGCAGTTCTTC
.,many,TRBV20-1,TRBJ2-5,CSASWQAGETQYF,TGCAGTGCTAGCTGGCAGGCGGGAGAGACCCAGTACTTC
TRBD1,many,TRBV18,TRBJ2-6,CASSLQGALTGANVLTF,TGTGCCAGCTCACTGCAGGGGGCCCTCACTGGGGCCAACGTCCTGACTTTC
.,few,TRBV29-1,TRBJ2-7,CSVGSSYEQYF,TGCAGCGTTGGCAGCTCCTACGAGCAGTACTTC
TRBD1,.,TRBV2,TRBJ1-2,CASSLGQGLGPLYGYTF,TGTGCCAGCAGCCTCGGACAGGGACTAGGCCCCCTCTATGGCTACACCTTC
.,many,TRBV7-9,TRBJ1-1,CASSLMSRNTEAFF,TGTGCCAGCAGCTTAATGAGCAGGAACACTGAAGCTTTCTTT
TRBD1,few,TRBV6-1,TRBJ2-7,CASSEGTGDEQYF,TGTGCCAGCAGTGAGGGGACAGGGGACGAGCAGTACTTC
TRBD1,many,TRBV5-1,TRBJ1-1,CASSTTTGGNTEAFF,TGCGCCAGCAGCACCACGACAGGGGGGAACACTGAAGCTTTCTTT
.,.,TRBV3-1,TRBJ2-5,CASSQLGGLGETQYF,TGTGCCAGCAGCCAATTGGGGGGTCTGGGAGAGACCCAGTACTTC
.,.,TRBV6-5,TRBJ2-2,CASSEPRAANTGELFF,TGTGCCAGCAGTGAGCCCAGGGCCGCGAACACCGGGGAGCTGTTTTTT
.,many,TRBV7-2,TRBJ2-5,CASSRGALAETQYF,TGTGCCAGCAGCCGGGGAGCGCTAGCAGAGACCCAGTACTTC
.,many,TRBV9,TRBJ1-6,CASSVAPQGNSPLHF,TGTGCCAGCAGCGTAGCGCCGCAGGGTAATTCACCCCTCCACTTT
.,.,TRBV7-9,TRBJ1-5,CASSRQRGNQPQHF,TGTGCCAGCTCCCGGCAGCGTGGAAATCAGCCCCAGCATTTT
.,many,TRBV7-9,TRBJ1-1,CASSPHPASRHTEAFF,TGTGCCAGCAGCCCCCATCCTGCCTCCCGCCACACTGAAGCTTTCTTT
.,many,TRBV7-8,TRBJ1-3,CASRPSGAYGNTIYF,TGTGCCAGCAGACCCTCCGGGGCTTATGGAAACACCATATATTTT
.,few,TRBV12-3/TRBV12-4,TRBJ2-6,CASGTLSGANVLTF,TGTGCCAGCGGTACCCTCTCTGGGGCCAACGTCCTGACTTTC
.,many,TRBV4-1,TRBJ1-1,CASSQSRGANTEAFF,TGCGCCAGCAGCCAGTCAAGGGGGGCTAACACTGAAGCTTTCTTT
.,many,TRBV6-5,TRBJ2-6,CASSSPGPGANVLTF,TGTGCCAGCAGTTCCCCAGGGCCTGGGGCCAACGTCCTGACTTTC
TRBD2,few,TRBV9,TRBJ2-1,CASSRQAGAPYNEQFF,TGTGCCAGCTCCCGCCAAGCGGGGGCCCCCTACAATGAGCAGTTCTTC
TRBD2,few,TRBV12-3/TRBV12-4,TRBJ2-5,CASSFGRREGQETQYF,TGTGCCAGCAGTTTCGGTCGTCGGGAGGGTCAAGAGACCCAGTACTTC
TRBD1,many,TRBV29-1,TRBJ2-7,CSVEDRQSYEQYF,TGCAGCGTTGAGGACAGGCAGTCCTACGAGCAGTACTTC
TRBD1,many,TRBV11-2,TRBJ2-3,CASREAGQGTQYF,TGTGCCAGCAGAGAGGCGGGACAGGGAACGCAGTATTTT
TRBD2,.,TRBV11-1,TRBJ2-7,CASSFHSGAAYEQYF,TGTGCCAGCAGCTTTCACAGCGGGGCAGCCTACGAGCAGTACTTC
.,few,TRBV11-2,TRBJ1-4,CASSFSGGAGKLFF,TGTGCCAGCAGCTTCTCGGGAGGGGCGGGAAAACTGTTTTTT
.,many,TRBV3-1,TRBJ1-2,CASSQDQGTRGGYTF,TGTGCCAGCAGCCAAGATCAAGGGACGAGGGGTGGCTACACCTTC
.,many,TRBV2,TRBJ2-7,CASSRQVGSYEQYF,TGTGCCAGCAGTAGGCAGGTTGGATCCTACGAGCAGTACTTC
TRBD1,.,TRBV20-1,TRBJ1-1,CSASSLETGGNTEAFF,TGCAGTGCTAGTTCCCTTGAGACAGGGGGAAACACTGAAGCTTTCTTT
.,few,TRBV7-6,TRBJ1-1,CASSPDGQMNTEAFF,TGTGCCAGCAGCCCGGATGGACAGATGAACACTGAAGCTTTCTTT
TRBD2,few,TRBV12-3/TRBV12-4,TRBJ2-2,CASSLIAGSTGELFF,TGTGCCAGCAGTTTGATAGCGGGAAGCACCGGGGAGCTGTTTTTT
.,many,TRBV12-3/TRBV12-4,TRBJ1-2,CASSLVGGSGYTF,TGTGCCAGCAGTTTAGTAGGCGGGTCTGGCTACACCTTC
.,.,TRBV27,TRBJ2-1,CASSSKTGIGPYNEQFF,TGTGCCAGCAGTTCGAAAACAGGGATAGGGCCCTACAATGAGCAGTTCTTC
.,medium-sized,TRBV29-1,TRBJ1-1,CSVRRQNTEAFF,TGCAGCGTTCGACGGCAGAACACTGAAGCTTTCTTT
TRBD1,.,TRBV11-1,TRBJ1-1,CASSFWGQGRDTEAFF,TGTGCCAGCAGCTTCTGGGGACAGGGGAGGGACACTGAAGCTTTCTTT
.,few,TRBV9,TRBJ2-5,CASSAPLSETQYF,TGTGCCAGCAGCGCGCCTTTAAGTGAGACCCAGTACTTC
.,few,TRBV18,TRBJ1-1,CASSPDRQMNTEAFF,TGTGCCAGCTCACCAGATCGACAGATGAACACTGAAGCTTTCTTT
.,many,TRBV27,TRBJ1-1,CASISYTEAFF,TGTGCCAGCATCTCGTACACTGAAGCTTTCTTT
.,many,TRBV19,TRBJ2-7,CASSRGSGFPYEQYF,TGTGCCAGTAGCCGAGGATCGGGCTTCCCCTACGAGCAGTACTTC
TRBD2,few,TRBV7-2,TRBJ2-1,CASSWVWAGGEQFF,TGTGCCAGCAGCTGGGTCTGGGCGGGAGGTGAGCAGTTCTTC
.,many,TRBV4-2,TRBJ2-3,CASSQAARYSTDTQYF,TGTGCCAGCAGCCAAGCGGCGAGATATAGCACAGATACGCAGTATTTT
.,few,TRBV6-5,TRBJ1-6,CASSLVTHNSPLHF,TGTGCCAGCAGCCTTGTCACCCATAATTCACCCCTCCACTTT
.,.,TRBV7-9,TRBJ2-3,CASSLGRGSTDTQYF,TGTGCCAGCAGCTTGGGCAGGGGAAGCACAGATACGCAGTATTTT
.,few,TRBV29-1,TRBJ2-4,CSVEGETSIQYF,TGCAGCGTTGAAGGGGAGACTAGCATTCAGTACTTC
TRBD1,many,TRBV29-1,TRBJ2-2,CSVGTGGANTGELFF,TGCAGCGTAGGGACAGGGGGCGCGAACACCGGGGAGCTGTTTTTT
TRBD2,.,TRBV18,TRBJ2-2,CASSPWVLAGDPNTGELFF,TGTGCCAGCTCACCATGGGTACTAGCGGGGGACCCGAACACCGGGGAGCTGTTTTTT
TRBD1,many,TRBV6-1,TRBJ1-1,CASSERDRAGRAFF,TGTGCCAGCAGTGAACGGGACAGGGCAGGGAGGGCTTTCTTT
.,few,TRBV11-2,TRBJ2-1,CASSLDWRAEQFF,TGTGCCAGCAGCTTAGATTGGAGGGCTGAGCAGTTCTTC
TRBD2,few,TRBV6-1,TRBJ2-3,CASSELGLGLDTQYF,TGTGCCAGCAGTGAACTTGGACTAGGTTTAGATACGCAGTATTTT
.,few,TRBV20-1,TRBJ1-5,CSASFAGGQGSNQPQHF,TGCAGTGCTAGCTTCGCCGGGGGCCAGGGGAGCAATCAGCCCCAGCATTTT
TRBD1,many,TRBV20-1,TRBJ1-2,CSASPTGVGYTF,TGCAGTGCGAGCCCTACAGGGGTTGGCTACACCTTC
TRBD2,many,TRBV5-1,TRBJ2-2,CASGAGANTGELFF,TGCGCCAGCGGGGCGGGGGCGAACACCGGGGAGCTGTTTTTT
.,many,TRBV6-5,TRBJ2-7,CASSSTYSTVTSYEQYF,TGTGCCAGCAGCTCCACATACTCAACAGTGACCTCCTACGAGCAGTACTTC
TRBD1,.,TRBV30,TRBJ1-6,CAWSAAGGNNSPLHF,TGTGCCTGGAGTGCGGCAGGGGGAAATAATTCACCCCTCCACTTT
.,.,TRBV9,TRBJ2-5,CASAGPQETQYF,TGTGCCTCTGCGGGGCCCCAAGAGACCCAGTACTTC
.,few,TRBV20-1,TRBJ1-1,CSANDLGTEAFF,TGCAGTGCTAACGACTTGGGGACTGAAGCTTTCTTT
.,few,TRBV18,TRBJ2-3,CASSPGSGLGTDTQYF,TGTGCCAGCTCACCTGGGTCGGGCCTCGGCACAGATACGCAGTATTTT
.,few,TRBV7-9,TRBJ2-3,CASSPGQTDTQYF,TGTGCCAGCAGTCCCGGACAGACAGATACGCAGTATTTT
.,few,TRBV12-3/TRBV12-4,TRBJ2-1,CASIRGHSSYNEQFF,TGTGCCAGCATTCGAGGCCACAGCTCCTACAATGAGCAGTTCTTC
TRBD1,.,TRBV29-1,TRBJ1-1,CSVSTGVNTEAFF,TGCAGCGTCTCGACAGGGGTGAACACTGAAGCTTTCTTT